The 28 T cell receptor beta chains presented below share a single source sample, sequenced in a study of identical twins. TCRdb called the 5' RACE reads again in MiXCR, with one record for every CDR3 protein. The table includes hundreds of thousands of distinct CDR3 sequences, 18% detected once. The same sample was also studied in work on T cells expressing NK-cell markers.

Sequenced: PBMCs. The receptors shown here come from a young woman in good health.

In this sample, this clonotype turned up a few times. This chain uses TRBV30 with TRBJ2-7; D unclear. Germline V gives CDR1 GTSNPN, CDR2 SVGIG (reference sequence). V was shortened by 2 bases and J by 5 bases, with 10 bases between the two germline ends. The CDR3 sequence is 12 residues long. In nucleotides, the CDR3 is TGTGCCTGGAGTCTAACGGCGGACGAGCAGTACTTC. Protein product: CAWSLTADEQYF.

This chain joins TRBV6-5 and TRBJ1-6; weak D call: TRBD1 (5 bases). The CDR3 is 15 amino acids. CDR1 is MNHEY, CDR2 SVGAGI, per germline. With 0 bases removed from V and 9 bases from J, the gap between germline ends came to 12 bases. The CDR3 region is CASSYSIQGGSPLHF. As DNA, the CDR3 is TGTGCCAGCAGTTACTCGATTCAGGGAGGTTCACCCCTCCACTTT.

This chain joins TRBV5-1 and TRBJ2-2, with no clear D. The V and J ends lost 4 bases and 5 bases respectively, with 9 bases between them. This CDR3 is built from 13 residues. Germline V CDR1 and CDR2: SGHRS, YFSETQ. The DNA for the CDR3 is TGCGCCAGCAGCGATAGCCAAACCGGGGAGCTGTTTTTT. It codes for CASSDSQTGELFF.

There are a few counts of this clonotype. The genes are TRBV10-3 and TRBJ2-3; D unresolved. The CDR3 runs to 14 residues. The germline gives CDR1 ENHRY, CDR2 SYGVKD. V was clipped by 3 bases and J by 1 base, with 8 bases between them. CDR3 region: CAISESIGTDTQYF. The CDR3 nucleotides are TGTGCCATCAGTGAAAGTATTGGCACAGATACGCAGTATTTT.

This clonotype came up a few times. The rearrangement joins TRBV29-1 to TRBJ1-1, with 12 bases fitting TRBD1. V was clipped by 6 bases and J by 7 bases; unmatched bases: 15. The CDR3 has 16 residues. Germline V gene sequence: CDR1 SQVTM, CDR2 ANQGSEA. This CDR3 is CSVRGIPGQGAHEAFF. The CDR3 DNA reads TGCAGCGTGAGGGGGATTCCGGGACAGGGGGCCCATGAAGCTTTCTTT.

CDR3 sequence reads: CTGGSSYNEQFF. The CDR3 DNA sequence: TGCACGGGGGGTAGCTCCTACAATGAGCAGTTCTTC. V is TRBV29-1 and J is TRBJ2-1, with TRBD2 matching 7 bases. Germline V gene sequence: CDR1 SQVTM, CDR2 ANQGSEA. This CDR3 region has 12 residues.

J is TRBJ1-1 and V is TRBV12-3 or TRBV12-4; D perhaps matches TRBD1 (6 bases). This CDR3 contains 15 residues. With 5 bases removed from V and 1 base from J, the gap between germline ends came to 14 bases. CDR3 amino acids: CASSQPLQGNTEAFF. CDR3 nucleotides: TGTGCCAGCAGTCAACCGTTACAGGGGAACACTGAAGCTTTCTTT.

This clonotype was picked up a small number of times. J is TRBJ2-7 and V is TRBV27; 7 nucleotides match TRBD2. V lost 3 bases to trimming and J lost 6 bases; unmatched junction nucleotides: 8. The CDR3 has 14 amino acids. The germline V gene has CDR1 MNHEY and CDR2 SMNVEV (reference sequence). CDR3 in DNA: TGTGCCAGCAGTTTCGGTGGGAGGGCCCCCGAGCAGTACTTC. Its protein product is CASSFGGRAPEQYF.

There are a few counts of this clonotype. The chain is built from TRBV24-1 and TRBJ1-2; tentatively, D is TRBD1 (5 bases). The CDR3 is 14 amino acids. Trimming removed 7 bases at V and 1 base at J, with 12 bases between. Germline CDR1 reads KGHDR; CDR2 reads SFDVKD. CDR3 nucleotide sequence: TGTGCCACCAGCCCCGGGGGGTTTAACTATGGCTACACCTTC. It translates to CATSPGGFNYGYTF.

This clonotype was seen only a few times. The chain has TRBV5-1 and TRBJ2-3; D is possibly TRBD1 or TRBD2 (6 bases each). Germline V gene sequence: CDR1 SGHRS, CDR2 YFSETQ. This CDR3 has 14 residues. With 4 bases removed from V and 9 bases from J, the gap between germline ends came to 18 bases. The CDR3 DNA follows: TGCGCCAGCAGCGAGCCCTCGGGGGCGGGCACGCAGTATTTT. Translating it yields CASSEPSGAGTQYF.

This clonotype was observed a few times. Written as DNA, the CDR3 is TGCAGCGTTGCGGATATCAATCAGCCCCAGCATTTT. Amino acids: CSVADINQPQHF. The gene calls are TRBV29-1 and TRBJ1-5; D is unclear. Trimming stripped 4 bases from V and 3 bases from J, with 7 bases between. Germline CDR1 SQVTM, CDR2 ANQGSEA. The CDR3 is 12 residues long.

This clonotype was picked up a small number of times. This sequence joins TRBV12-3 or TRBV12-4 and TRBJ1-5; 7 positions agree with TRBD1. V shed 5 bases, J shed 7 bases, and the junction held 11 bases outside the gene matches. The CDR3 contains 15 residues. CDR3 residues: CASSPSLRGGQPQHF. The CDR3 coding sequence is TGTGCCAGCAGTCCATCCCTCAGGGGGGGCCAGCCCCAGCATTTT.

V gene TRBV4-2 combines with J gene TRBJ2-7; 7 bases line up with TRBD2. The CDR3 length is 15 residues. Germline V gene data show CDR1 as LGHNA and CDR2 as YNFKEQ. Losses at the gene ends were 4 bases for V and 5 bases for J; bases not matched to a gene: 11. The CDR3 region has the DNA TGTGCCAGCAGCCGAGCCGGGGGGTCGACCAACGAGCAGTACTTC. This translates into CASSRAGGSTNEQYF.

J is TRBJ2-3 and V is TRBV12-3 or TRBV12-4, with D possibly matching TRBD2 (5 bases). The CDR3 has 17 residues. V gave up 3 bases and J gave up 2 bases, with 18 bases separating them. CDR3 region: CASSFGIGKGPTDTQYF. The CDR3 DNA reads TGTGCCAGCAGTTTCGGGATAGGGAAGGGCCCCACAGATACGCAGTATTTT.

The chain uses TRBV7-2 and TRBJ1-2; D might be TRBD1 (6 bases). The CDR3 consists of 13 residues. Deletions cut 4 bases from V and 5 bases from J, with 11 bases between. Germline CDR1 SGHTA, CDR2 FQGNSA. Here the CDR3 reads CASSWAGVYGYTF. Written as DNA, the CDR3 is TGTGCCAGCAGCTGGGCAGGGGTATATGGCTACACCTTC.

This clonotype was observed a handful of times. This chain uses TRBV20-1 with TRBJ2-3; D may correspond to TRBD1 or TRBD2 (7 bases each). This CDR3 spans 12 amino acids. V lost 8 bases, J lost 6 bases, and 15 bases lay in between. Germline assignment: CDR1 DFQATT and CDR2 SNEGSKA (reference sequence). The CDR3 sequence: CSTQGGRDTQYF. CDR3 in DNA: TGCAGTACCCAGGGGGGGCGGGATACGCAGTATTTT.

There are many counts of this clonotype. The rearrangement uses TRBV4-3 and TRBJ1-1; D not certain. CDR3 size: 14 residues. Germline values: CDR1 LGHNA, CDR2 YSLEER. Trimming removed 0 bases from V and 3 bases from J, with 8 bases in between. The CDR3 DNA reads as TGCGCCAGCAGCCAAGAGCACCCCCACACTGAAGCTTTCTTT. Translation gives CASSQEHPHTEAFF.

CDR3 sequence reads: CASSLVTGTSGYNEQFF. The CDR3 nucleotides read TGCGCCAGCAGCTTGGTTACCGGGACTAGCGGCTACAATGAGCAGTTCTTC. The V gene is TRBV5-1, the J gene TRBJ2-1; 11 positions agree with TRBD2. The CDR3 length is 17 residues. Germline V CDR1 and CDR2: SGHRS, YFSETQ. V was pared by 0 bases and J by 3 bases, with 5 bases of the junction left unmatched. Variable domain in full (rest from reference TRBV5-1 and TRBJ2-1): KAGVTQTPRYLIKTRGQQVTLSCSPISGHRSVSWYQQTPGQGLQFLFEYFSETQRNKGNFPGRFSGRQFSNSRSEMNVSTLELGDSALYLCASSLVTGTSGYNEQFFGPGTRLTVL.

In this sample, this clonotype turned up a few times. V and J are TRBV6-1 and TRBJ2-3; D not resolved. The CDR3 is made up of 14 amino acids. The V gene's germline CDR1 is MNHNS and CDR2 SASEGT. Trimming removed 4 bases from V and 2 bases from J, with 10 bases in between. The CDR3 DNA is TGTGCCAGCAGTGTCGCCTACCCCACAGATACGCAGTATTTT. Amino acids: CASSVAYPTDTQYF.

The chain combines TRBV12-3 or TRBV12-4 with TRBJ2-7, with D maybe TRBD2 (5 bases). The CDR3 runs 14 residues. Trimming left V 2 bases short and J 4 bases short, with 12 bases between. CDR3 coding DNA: TGTGCCAGCAGTTTAATGGGCGGGCCTTACGAGCAGTACTTC. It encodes CASSLMGGPYEQYF.

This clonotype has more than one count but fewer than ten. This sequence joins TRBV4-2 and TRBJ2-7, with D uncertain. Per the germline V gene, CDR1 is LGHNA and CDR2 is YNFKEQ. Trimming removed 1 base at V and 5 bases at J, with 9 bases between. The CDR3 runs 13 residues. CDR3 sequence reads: CASSQVPFDEQYF. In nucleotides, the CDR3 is TGTGCCAGCAGCCAAGTCCCCTTCGACGAGCAGTACTTC.

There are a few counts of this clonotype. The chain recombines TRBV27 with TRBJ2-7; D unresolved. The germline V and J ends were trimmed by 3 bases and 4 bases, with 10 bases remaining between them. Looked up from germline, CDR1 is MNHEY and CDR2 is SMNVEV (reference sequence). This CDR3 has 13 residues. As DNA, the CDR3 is TGTGCCAGCAGTTTTATATCTCCTTACGAGCAGTACTTC. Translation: CASSFISPYEQYF.

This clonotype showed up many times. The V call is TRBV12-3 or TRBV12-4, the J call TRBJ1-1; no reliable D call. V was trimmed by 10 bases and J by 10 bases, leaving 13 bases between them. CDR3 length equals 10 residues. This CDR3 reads CATNDIGAFF. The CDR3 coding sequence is TGTGCCACCAACGACATTGGAGCTTTCTTT.

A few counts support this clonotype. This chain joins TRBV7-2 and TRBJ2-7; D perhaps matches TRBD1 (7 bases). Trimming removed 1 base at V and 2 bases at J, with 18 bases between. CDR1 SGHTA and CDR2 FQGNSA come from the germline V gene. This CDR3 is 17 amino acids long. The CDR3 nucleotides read TGTGCCAGCAGCTTAGGGCTCTCGGGCAGGGGGGCCTACGAGCAGTACTTC. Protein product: CASSLGLSGRGAYEQYF.

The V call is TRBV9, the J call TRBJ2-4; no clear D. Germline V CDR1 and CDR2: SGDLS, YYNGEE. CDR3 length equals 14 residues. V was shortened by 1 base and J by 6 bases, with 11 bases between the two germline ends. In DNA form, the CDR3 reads TGTGCCAGCAGCGTACTCCCGGGTTCAAACATTCAGTACTTC. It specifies CASSVLPGSNIQYF. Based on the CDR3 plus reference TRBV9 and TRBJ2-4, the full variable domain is DSGVTQTPKHLITATGQRVTLRCSPRSGDLSVYWYQQSLDQGLQFLIQYYNGEERAKGNILERFSAQQFPDLHSELNLSSLELGDSALYFCASSVLPGSNIQYFGAGTRLSVL.

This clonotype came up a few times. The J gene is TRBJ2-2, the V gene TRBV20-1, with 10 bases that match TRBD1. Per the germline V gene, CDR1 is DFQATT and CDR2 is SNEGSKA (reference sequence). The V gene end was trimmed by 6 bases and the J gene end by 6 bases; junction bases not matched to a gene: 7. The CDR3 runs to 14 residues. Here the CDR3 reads CSANRDRGAGELFF. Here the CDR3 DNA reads TGCAGTGCGAACCGGGACAGGGGCGCCGGGGAGCTGTTTTTT.

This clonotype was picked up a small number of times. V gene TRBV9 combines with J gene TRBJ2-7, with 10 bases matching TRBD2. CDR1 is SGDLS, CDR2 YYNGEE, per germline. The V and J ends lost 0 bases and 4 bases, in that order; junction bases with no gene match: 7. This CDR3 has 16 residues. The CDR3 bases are TGTGCCAGCAGCGTAGGTCTCGGAGCGGGAGGGTACGAGCAGTACTTC. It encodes CASSVGLGAGGYEQYF.

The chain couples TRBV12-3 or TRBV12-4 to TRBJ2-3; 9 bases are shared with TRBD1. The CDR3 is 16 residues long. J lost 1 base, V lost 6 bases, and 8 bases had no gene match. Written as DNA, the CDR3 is TGTGCCAGCAGGCTCAGACAGGGGGGGCGCACAGATACGCAGTATTTT. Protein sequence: CASRLRQGGRTDTQYF.